This TCR beta chain was captured in a study of shared T cell receptors in the human thymus. CDR1 is MDHEN and CDR2 is SYDVKM in the germline V gene. The CDR3 contains 15 residues. V lost 2 bases, J lost 0 bases, and 1 base stayed unmatched. This clone was recorded a few times. Assay used: immunoSEQ multiplex PCR; TCRdb lists only in-frame clones, some missing. The table shows hundreds of thousands of clones, with 85% to 90% occurring only once. In addition, the sample was reused for a study of human thymus T cells. That report adds: Surgeons resected thymus tissue during corrective heart surgery. It looked as if thymic and blood repertoires used V and J genes in a biased way. Related reports documented highly overlapping thymic repertoires among unrelated individuals.

This TCR came from a boy younger than two with a congenital heart defect. Sequencing input: thymocytes. The chain employs TRBV28 and TRBJ1-5; 7 bases are a match to TRBD1. The CDR3 DNA sequence: TGTGCCAGCAGTTTAGGGGACAGTAGCAATCAGCCCCAGCATTTT. Residues: CASSLGDSSNQPQHF.